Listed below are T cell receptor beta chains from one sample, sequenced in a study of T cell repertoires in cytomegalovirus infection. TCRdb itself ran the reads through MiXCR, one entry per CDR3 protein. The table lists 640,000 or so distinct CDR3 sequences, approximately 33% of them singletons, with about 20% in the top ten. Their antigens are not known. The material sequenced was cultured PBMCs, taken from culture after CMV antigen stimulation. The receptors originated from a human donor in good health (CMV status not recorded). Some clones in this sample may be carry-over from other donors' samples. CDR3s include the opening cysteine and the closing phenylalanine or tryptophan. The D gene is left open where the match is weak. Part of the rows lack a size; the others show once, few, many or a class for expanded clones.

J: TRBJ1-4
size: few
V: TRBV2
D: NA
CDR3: CASSWEGFGRDEKLFF
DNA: TGTGCCAGCAGTTGGGAGGGGTTCGGTCGCGACGAAAAACTGTTTTTT

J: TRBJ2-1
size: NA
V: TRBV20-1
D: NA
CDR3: CSADSDNEQFF
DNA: TGCAGTGCTGACTCGGACAATGAGCAGTTCTTC

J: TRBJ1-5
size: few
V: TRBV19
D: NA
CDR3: CASRELNQPQHF
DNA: TGTGCCAGTAGAGAACTGAATCAGCCCCAGCATTTT

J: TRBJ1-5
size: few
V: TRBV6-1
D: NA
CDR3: CASSEAPWAGVDQPQHF
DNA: TGTGCCAGCAGTGAAGCCCCCTGGGCAGGGGTCGATCAGCCCCAGCATTTT

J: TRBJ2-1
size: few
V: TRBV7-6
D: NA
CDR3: CASSLDGITHNEQFF
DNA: TGTGCCAGCAGCTTAGACGGGATTACACACAATGAGCAGTTCTTC

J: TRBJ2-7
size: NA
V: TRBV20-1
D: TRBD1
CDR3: CSAQRDRDPYEQYF
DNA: TGCAGTGCTCAGCGGGACAGGGACCCCTACGAGCAGTACTTC

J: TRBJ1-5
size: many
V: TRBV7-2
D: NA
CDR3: CASSLKMANNQPQHF
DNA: TGTGCCAGCAGCCTGAAGATGGCAAACAATCAGCCCCAGCATTTT

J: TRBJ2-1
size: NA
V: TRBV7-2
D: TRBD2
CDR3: CASTTSAGGPRNEQFF
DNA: TGTGCCAGCACCACGTCCGCGGGAGGGCCTAGGAATGAGCAGTTCTTC

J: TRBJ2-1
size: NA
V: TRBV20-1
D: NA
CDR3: CSARDPGGEQFF
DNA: TGCAGTGCTAGAGACCCTGGGGGGGAGCAGTTCTTC

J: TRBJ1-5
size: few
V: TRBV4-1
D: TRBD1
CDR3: CASSRQGLPNQPQHF
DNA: TGCGCCAGCAGCCGACAGGGATTACCGAATCAGCCCCAGCATTTT

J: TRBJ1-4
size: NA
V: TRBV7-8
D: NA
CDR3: CASSLGRLATNEKLFF
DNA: TGTGCCAGCAGCTTGGGAAGACTAGCAACTAATGAAAAACTGTTTTTT

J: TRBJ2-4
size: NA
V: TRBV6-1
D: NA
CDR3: CASSDQGFKNIQYF
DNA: TGTGCCAGCAGTGACCAGGGCTTCAAAAACATTCAGTACTTC

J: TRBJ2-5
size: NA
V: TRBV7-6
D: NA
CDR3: CASSPRQYQETQYF
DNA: TGTGCCAGCAGCCCTCGTCAGTACCAAGAGACCCAGTACTTC

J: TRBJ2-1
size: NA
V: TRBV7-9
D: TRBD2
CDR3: CASSQRGGLNNEQFF
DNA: TGTGCCAGCAGCCAACGGGGGGGCCTCAACAATGAGCAGTTCTTC

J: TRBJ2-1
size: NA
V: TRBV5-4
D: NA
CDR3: CASSLAGGGSYNEQFF
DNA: TGTGCCAGCAGCTTGGCCGGAGGGGGTTCCTACAATGAGCAGTTCTTC

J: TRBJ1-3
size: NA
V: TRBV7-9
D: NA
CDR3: CASSFKGPSAVSGNTIYF
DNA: TGTGCCAGCAGCTTTAAGGGGCCCTCCGCCGTCTCTGGAAACACCATATATTTT

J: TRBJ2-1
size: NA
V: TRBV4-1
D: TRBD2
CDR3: CASSQAGGRNEQFF
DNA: TGCGCCAGCAGCCAAGCGGGGGGGAGGAATGAGCAGTTCTTC

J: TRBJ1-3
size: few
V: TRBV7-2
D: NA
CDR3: CASSLAMGSGNTIYF
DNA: TGTGCCAGCAGCTTAGCTATGGGCTCTGGAAACACCATATATTTT

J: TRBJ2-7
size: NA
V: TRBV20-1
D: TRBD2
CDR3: CSVAGGGGNYEQYF
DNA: TGCAGTGTTGCCGGGGGGGGGGGTAACTACGAGCAGTACTTC

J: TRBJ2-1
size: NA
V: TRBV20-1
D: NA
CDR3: CSAVRESVKFF
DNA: TGCAGTGCAGTTCGGGAATCCGTGAAGTTCTTC

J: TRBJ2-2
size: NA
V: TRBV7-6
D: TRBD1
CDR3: CASNLPGQVNTGELFF
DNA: TGTGCCAGCAACCTACCGGGACAGGTGAACACCGGGGAGCTGTTTTTT

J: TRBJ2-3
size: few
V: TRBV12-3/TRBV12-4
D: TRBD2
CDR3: CASSSPGLTTDTQYF
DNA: TGTGCCAGCAGTTCCCCGGGACTAACAACAGATACGCAGTATTTT

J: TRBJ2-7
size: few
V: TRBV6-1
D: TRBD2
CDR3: CASERLAGGASPYEQYF
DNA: TGTGCCAGCGAACGGCTAGCGGGAGGAGCGTCCCCCTACGAGCAGTACTTC

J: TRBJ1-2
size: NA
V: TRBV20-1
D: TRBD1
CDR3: CSAWTGGSYGYTF
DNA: TGCAGTGCCTGGACAGGGGGCTCGTATGGCTACACCTTC

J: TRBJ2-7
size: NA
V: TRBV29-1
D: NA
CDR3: CSVEVPRGEQYF
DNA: TGCAGCGTTGAAGTGCCTCGGGGGGAGCAGTACTTC

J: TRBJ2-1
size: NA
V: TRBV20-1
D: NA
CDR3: CSALPITGNNEQFF
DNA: TGCAGTGCTCTTCCCATAACCGGGAACAATGAGCAGTTCTTC

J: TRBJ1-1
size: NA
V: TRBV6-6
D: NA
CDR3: CASSYSWTNSPEAFF
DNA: TGTGCCAGCAGTTACTCCTGGACAAATTCTCCTGAAGCTTTCTTT

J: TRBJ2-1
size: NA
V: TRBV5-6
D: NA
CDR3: CASSLEDWINEQFF
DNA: TGTGCCAGCAGCTTGGAGGACTGGATCAATGAGCAGTTCTTC

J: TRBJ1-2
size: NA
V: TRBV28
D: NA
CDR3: CASSLLGGETNYGYTF
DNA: TGTGCCAGCAGTTTATTAGGGGGGGAGACTAACTATGGCTACACCTTC

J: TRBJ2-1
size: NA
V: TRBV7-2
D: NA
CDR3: CASSPQRAGRGFF
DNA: TGTGCCAGCAGCCCCCAGAGGGCGGGAAGGGGGTTCTTC

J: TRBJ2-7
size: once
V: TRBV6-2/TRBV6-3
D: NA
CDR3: CASTQPQAGTDEQYF
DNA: TGTGCCAGCACCCAACCCCAGGCGGGAACAGACGAGCAGTACTTC

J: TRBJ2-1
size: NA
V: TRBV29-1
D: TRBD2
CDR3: CSVATSGISYNEQFF
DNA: TGCAGCGTTGCCACTAGCGGGATATCCTACAATGAGCAGTTCTTC

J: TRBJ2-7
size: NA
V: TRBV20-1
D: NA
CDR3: CSARVARGDYEQYF
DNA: TGCAGTGCTAGAGTGGCAAGGGGGGACTACGAGCAGTACTTC

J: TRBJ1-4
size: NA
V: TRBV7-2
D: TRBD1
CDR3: CASSRTGQVWKTNEKLFF
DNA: TGTGCCAGCAGCCGCACCGGACAGGTGTGGAAAACTAATGAAAAACTGTTTTTT

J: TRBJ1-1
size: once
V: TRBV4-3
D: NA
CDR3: CASSQAIRDGAFF
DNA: TGCGCCAGCAGCCAGGCAATCAGGGATGGAGCTTTCTTT

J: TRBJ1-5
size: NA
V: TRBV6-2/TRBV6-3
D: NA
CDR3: CASSYGSIPQPQHF
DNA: TGTGCCAGCAGTTACGGATCCATTCCTCAGCCCCAGCATTTT

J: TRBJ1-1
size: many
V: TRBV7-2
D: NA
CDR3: CASSFDRRNTEAFF
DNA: TGTGCCAGCAGCTTCGACAGGAGGAACACTGAAGCTTTCTTT

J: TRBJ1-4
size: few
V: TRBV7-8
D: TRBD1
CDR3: CASSTLGTGGEKLFF
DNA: TGTGCCAGCAGCACCTTGGGGACAGGGGGTGAAAAACTGTTTTTT

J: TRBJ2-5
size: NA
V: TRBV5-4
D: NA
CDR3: CASSLGAEPRETQYF
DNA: TGTGCCAGCAGCTTGGGGGCAGAGCCTCGGGAGACCCAGTACTTC

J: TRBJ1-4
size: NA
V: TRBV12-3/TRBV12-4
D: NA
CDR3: CASSKGYREKLFF
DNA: TGTGCCAGCAGCAAAGGGTACCGTGAAAAACTGTTTTTT

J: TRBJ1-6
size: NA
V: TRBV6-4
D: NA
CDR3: CASSDSSGPSSYNSPLHF
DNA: TGTGCCAGCAGTGACTCGTCTGGGCCGAGCTCCTATAATTCACCCCTCCACTTT

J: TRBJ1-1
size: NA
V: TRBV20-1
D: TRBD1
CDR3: CSARGPGTENTEAFF
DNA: TGCAGTGCTAGAGGACCCGGGACAGAGAACACTGAAGCTTTCTTT